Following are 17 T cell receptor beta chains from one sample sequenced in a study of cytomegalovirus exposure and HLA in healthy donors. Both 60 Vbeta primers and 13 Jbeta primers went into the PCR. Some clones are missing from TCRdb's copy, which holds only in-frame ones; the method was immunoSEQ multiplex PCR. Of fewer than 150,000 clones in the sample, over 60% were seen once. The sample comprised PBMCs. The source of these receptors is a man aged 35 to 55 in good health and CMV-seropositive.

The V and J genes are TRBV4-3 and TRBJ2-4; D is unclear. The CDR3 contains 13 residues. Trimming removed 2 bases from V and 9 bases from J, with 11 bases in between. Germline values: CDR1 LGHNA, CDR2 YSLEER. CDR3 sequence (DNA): TGCGCCAGCAGCCAAAGAGGTAACGGCATTCAGTACTTC. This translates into CASSQRGNGIQYF.

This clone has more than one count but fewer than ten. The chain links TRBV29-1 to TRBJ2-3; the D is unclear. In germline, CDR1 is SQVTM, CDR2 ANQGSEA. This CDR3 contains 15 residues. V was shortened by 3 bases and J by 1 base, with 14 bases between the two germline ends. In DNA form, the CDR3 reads TGCAGCGTTGATTTTTTTTCTTCGGGCACAGATACGCAGTATTTT. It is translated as CSVDFFSSGTDTQYF.

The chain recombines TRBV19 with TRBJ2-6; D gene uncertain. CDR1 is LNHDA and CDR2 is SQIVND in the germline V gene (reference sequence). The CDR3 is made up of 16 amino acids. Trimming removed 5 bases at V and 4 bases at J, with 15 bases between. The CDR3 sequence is CASSPGLSSGANVLTF. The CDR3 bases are TGTGCCAGTAGTCCTGGCTTATCTTCCGGGGCCAACGTCCTGACTTTC.

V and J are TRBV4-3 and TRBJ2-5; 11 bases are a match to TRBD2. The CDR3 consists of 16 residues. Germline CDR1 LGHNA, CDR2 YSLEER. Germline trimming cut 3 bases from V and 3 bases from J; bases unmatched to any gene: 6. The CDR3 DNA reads TGCGCCAGCAGCCAGAACCTAGCGGGGGGTGAAGAGACCCAGTACTTC. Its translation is CASSQNLAGGEETQYF.

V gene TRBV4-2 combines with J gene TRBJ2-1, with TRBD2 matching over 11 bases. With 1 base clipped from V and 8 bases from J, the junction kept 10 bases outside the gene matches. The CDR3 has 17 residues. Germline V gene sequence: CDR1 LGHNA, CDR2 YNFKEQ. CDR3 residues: CASSQASGVAGGHEQFF. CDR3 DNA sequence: TGTGCCAGCAGCCAAGCTTCCGGAGTAGCGGGAGGGCATGAGCAGTTCTTC.

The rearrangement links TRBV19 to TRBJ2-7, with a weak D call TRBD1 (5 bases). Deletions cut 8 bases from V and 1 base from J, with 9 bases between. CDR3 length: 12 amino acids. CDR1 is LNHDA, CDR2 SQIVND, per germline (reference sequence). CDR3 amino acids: CASVDSSYEQYF. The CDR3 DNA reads TGTGCCAGTGTTGACAGTTCCTACGAGCAGTACTTC.

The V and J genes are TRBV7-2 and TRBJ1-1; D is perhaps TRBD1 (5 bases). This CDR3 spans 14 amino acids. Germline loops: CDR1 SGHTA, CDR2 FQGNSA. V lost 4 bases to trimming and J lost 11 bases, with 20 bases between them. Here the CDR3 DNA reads TGTGCCAGCAGCTCACGGGGGGGTCGAGGTCGGGCTTTCTTT. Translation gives CASSSRGGRGRAFF.

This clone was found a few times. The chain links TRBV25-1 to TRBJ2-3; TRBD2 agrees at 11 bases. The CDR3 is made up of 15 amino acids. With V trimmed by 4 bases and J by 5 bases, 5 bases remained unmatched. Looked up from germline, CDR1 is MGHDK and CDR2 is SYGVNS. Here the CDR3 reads CASSVAGGGVDTQYF. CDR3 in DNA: TGTGCCAGCAGTGTAGCGGGAGGGGGTGTAGATACGCAGTATTTT.

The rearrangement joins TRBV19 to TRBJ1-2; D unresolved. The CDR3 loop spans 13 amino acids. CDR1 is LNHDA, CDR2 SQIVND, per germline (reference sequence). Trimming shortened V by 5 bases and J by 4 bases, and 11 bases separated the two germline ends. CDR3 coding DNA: TGTGCCAGTAGTCATACGGTAACCTATGGCTACACCTTC. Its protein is CASSHTVTYGYTF.

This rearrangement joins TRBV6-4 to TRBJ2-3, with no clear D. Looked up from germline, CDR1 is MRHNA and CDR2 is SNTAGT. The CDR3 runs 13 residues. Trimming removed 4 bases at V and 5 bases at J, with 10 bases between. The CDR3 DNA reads TGTGCCAGCAGTGTCGAGGAGAGAGATACGCAGTATTTT. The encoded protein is CASSVEERDTQYF.

CDR3 nucleotides: TGTGCCAGTAGTACCCCGGGACTAGCGGTTCAAGAGACCCAGTACTTC. Its protein product is CASSTPGLAVQETQYF. The V gene is TRBV19, the J gene TRBJ2-5, with 11 nucleotides matching TRBD2. The CDR3 spans 16 residues. CDR1 is LNHDA, CDR2 SQIVND, per germline (reference sequence). The V and J ends lost 4 bases and 2 bases, in that order; junction bases with no gene match: 6.

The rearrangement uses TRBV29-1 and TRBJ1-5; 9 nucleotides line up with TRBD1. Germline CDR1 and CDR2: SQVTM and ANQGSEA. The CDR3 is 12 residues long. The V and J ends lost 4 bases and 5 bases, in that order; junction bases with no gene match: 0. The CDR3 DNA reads TGCAGCGTTGGGACAGGGGATCAGCCCCAGCATTTT. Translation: CSVGTGDQPQHF.

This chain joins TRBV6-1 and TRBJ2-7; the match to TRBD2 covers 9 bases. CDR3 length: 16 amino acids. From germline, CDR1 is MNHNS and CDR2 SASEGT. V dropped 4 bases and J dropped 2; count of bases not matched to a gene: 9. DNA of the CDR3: TGTGCCAGCAGTGCTCTAGCGGGAACCCTTCCCTACGAGCAGTACTTC. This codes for CASSALAGTLPYEQYF.

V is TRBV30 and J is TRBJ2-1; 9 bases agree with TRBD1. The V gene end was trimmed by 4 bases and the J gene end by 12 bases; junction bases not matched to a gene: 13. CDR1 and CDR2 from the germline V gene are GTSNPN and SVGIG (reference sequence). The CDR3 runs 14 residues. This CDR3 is CAWTGLGQGGRQFF. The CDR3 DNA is TGTGCCTGGACTGGTCTGGGACAGGGAGGGAGGCAGTTCTTC.

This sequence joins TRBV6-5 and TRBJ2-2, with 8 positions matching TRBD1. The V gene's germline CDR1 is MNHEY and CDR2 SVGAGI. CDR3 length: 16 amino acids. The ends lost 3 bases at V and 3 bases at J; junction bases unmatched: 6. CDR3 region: CASSYSDRVYTGELFF. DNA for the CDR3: TGTGCCAGCAGTTATTCGGACAGGGTTTACACCGGGGAGCTGTTTTTT.

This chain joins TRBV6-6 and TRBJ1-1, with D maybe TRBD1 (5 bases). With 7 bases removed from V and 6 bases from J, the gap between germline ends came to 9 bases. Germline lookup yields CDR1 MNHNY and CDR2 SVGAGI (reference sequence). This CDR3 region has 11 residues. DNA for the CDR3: TGTGCCAGCACCAGGACATCTGAAGCTTTCTTT. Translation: CASTRTSEAFF.

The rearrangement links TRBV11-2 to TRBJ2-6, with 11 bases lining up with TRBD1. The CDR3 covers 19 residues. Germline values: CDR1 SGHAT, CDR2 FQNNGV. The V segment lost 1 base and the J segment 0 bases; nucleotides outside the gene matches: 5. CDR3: CASSLGLGQGASGANVLTF. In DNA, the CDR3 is TGTGCCAGCAGCTTAGGTCTAGGACAGGGGGCCTCTGGGGCCAACGTCCTGACTTTC.